The 6 T cell receptor beta chains given below trace back to one sample, sequenced in a study of blood T cell repertoires in COVID-19. Sequenced by immunoSEQ multiplex PCR; TCRdb stores in-frame clones only, minus some. Of approximately 150,000 clones in the sample, roughly 80% were seen once. Sequencing was done on a sample of peripheral blood. The origin of the receptors is a human donor in a cohort sampled during active COVID-19.

The chain combines TRBV27 with TRBJ2-6, with D possibly TRBD1 on 6 matching bases. CDR1 is MNHEY and CDR2 is SMNVEV in the germline V gene (reference sequence). The ends were cut back, 7 bases at V and 0 bases at J, with 19 bases in the middle. This CDR3 spans 18 amino acids. CDR3 residues: CASTPLGQTGSGANVLTF. The CDR3 DNA sequence: TGTGCCAGCACCCCCCTTGGACAGACAGGCTCTGGGGCCAACGTCCTGACTTTC.

The CDR3 sequence: CASSAGTGNHHGYTF. CDR3 nucleotide sequence: TGTGCCAGCAGTGCCGGGACAGGGAATCATCATGGCTACACCTTC. The V gene is TRBV25-1, the J gene TRBJ1-2; TRBD1 matches 9 bases. The length of the CDR3 is 15 residues. Germline values: CDR1 MGHDK, CDR2 SYGVNS. Trimming at V came to 4 bases and at J to 6 bases, leaving 9 bases not matched to a gene.

This rearrangement joins TRBV27 to TRBJ2-7, with D possibly TRBD1 on 5 matching bases. Trimming shortened V by 3 bases and J by 0 bases, and 6 bases separated the two germline ends. CDR1 and CDR2 (germline): MNHEY, SMNVEV (reference sequence). The CDR3 spans 13 residues. The CDR3 DNA is TGTGCCAGCAGTTTCCAGGGCTCCTACGAGCAGTACTTC. Its protein is CASSFQGSYEQYF.

The chain links TRBV2 to TRBJ2-1; 7 bases line up with TRBD2. Germline V gives CDR1 SNHLY, CDR2 FYNNEI. This CDR3 has 14 residues. Germline trimming cut 1 base from V and 9 bases from J; bases unmatched to any gene: 6. Here the CDR3 reads CASSEGLALLEQFF. CDR3 sequence (DNA): TGTGCCAGCAGTGAAGGACTAGCTTTACTTGAGCAGTTCTTC.

The genes are TRBV18 and TRBJ2-5, with D possibly TRBD2 on 6 matching bases. Germline CDR1 and CDR2: KGHSH and LQKENI. V lost 2 bases, J lost 5 bases, and 12 bases lay in between. The CDR3 has 14 amino acids. The CDR3, as DNA: TGTGCCAGCTCACCAGGGGGAGGTTACGAGACCCAGTACTTC. It encodes CASSPGGGYETQYF.

CDR3 sequence reads: CASQGTAYNSPLHF. Here the CDR3 DNA reads TGTGCCTCCCAGGGGACAGCCTATAATTCACCCCTCCACTTT. The gene calls are TRBV30 and TRBJ1-6; 7 bases fit TRBD1. The CDR3 consists of 14 residues. Germline V lookup: CDR1 GTSNPN, CDR2 SVGIG (reference sequence). Unmatched junction bases numbered 5, after V lost 7 bases and J lost 2 bases. Based on the CDR3 plus reference TRBV30 and TRBJ1-6, the full variable domain is SQTIHQWPATLVQPVGSPLSLECTVEGTSNPNLYWYRQAAGRGLQLLFYSVGIGQISSEVPQNLSASRPQDRQFILSSKKLLLSDSGFYLCASQGTAYNSPLHFGNGTRLTVT.